This TCR beta chain is drawn from a study of T cell responses to AZD1222 COVID-19 vaccine. Findings and caveats of the study: Spike regions recognized by vaccine-associated CD4 TCRs spanned the protein, led by 160-218 and 743-854. Nearly half of spike-specific TCRs reportedly target unmutated variant regions.

Assay used: immunoSEQ multiplex PCR; TCRdb lists only in-frame clones, some missing. The sample includes approximately 65,000 clones, around four fifths of them seen just once. Note on this clone: Its specificity is not known.

This CDR3 spans 16 amino acids. The trim removed 1 base at V and 1 base at J, leaving 5 bases unmatched. Per germline, CDR1 SNHLY and CDR2 FYNNEI. This material consisted of peripheral blood, taken on day 0 of AZD1222 vaccination. The TCR originated in an adult in good health. This rearrangement joins TRBV2 to TRBJ2-5; 8 nucleotides agree with TRBD2. Here the CDR3 DNA reads TGTGCCAGCAGTGAAGGTATACTAGCGGTCCAAGAGACCCAGTACTTC. It is translated as CASSEGILAVQETQYF.